This TCR beta chain was captured in a study of blood T cell dynamics during melanoma immunotherapy. Time point reported: week 3, after first cycle of checkpoint inhibitor. Using immunoSEQ multiplex PCR, the repertoire was profiled, and TCRdb retains in-frame clones only, with some absent. The data hold 13,000 to 15,000 clones, with roughly nine tenths observed a single time. This clone was counted a few times. The CDR3 sequence is 15 residues long. Trimming removed 1 base at V and 4 bases at J, with 14 bases between. The germline gives CDR1 SEHNR, CDR2 FQNEAQ (reference sequence). The TCR comes from a human donor with melanoma. Sequenced material: blood, taken from a patient treated with checkpoint blockade. The genes are TRBV7-9 and TRBJ2-7; D remains ambiguous. Written as DNA, the CDR3 is TGTGCCAGCAGCTTAGACGCCGCCCTAGGTTACGAGCAGTACTTC. Translated: CASSLDAALGYEQYF. The full variable domain, with the rest looked up from reference TRBV7-9 and TRBJ2-7, is DTGVSQNPRHKITKRGQNVTFRCDPISEHNRLYWYRQTLGQGPEFLTYFQNEAQLEKSRLLSDRFSAERPKGSFSTLEIQRTEQGDSAMYLCASSLDAALGYEQYFGPGTRLTVT.